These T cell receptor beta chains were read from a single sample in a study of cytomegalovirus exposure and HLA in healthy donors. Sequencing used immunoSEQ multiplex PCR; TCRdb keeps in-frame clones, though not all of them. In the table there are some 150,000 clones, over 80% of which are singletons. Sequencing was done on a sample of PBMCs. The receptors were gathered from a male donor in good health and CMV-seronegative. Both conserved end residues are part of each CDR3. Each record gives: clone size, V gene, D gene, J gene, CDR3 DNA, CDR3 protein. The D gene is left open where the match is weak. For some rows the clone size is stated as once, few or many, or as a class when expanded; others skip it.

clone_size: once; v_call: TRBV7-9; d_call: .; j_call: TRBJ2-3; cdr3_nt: TGTTCCAGCAGCTACTTCGTAAGAACAGATACGCAGTATTTT; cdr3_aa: CSSSYFVRTDTQYF
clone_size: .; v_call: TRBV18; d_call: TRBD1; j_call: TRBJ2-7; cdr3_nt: TGTGCCAGCTCACAACAGACAGGGCGCGAGCAGTACTTC; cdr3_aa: CASSQQTGREQYF
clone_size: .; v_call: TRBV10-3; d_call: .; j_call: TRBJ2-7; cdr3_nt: TGTGCCATCAGTAAGACAGAAACCTACGAGCAGTACTTC; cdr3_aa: CAISKTETYEQYF
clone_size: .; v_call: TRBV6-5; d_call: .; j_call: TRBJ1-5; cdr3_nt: TGTGCCAGCAGGGCAGGGGTACCCGGTCAGCCCCAGCATTTT; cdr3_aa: CASRAGVPGQPQHF
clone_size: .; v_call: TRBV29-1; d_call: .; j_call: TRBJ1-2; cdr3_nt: TGCAGCGTTGAATTACAGGGTTATGGCTACACCTTC; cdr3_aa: CSVELQGYGYTF
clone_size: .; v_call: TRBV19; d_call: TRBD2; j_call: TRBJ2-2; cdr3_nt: TGTGCCAGTAGTATCCAATCGGGACTAGCGGGGATGTACACCGGGGAGCTGTTTTTT; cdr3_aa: CASSIQSGLAGMYTGELFF
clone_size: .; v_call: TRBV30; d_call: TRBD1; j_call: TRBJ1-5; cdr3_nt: TGTGCCTGGACCCCTTCTTCCGGGACAGGGGGTTGGCAGCCCCAGCATTTT; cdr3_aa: CAWTPSSGTGGWQPQHF
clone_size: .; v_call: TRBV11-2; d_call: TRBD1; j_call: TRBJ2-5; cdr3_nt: TGTGCCAGCAGCTTAGATGGGACAGGGGCCAGCTTTTGGGAGACCCAGTACTTC; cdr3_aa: CASSLDGTGASFWETQYF
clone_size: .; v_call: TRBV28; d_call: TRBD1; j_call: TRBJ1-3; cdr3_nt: TGTGCCAGCAGCCGCGGGACAGGGCCTGGAAACACCATATATTTT; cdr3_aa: CASSRGTGPGNTIYF
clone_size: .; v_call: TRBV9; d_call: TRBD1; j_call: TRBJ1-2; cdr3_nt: TGTGCCAGCAGCCGGGACAGGGGACCTGGTGGCTATGGCTACACCTTC; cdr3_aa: CASSRDRGPGGYGYTF
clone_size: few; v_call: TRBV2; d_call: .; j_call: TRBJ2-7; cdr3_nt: TGTGCCAGCAGTGGTGGGCTCTTACGCTACGAGCAGTACTTC; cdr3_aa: CASSGGLLRYEQYF
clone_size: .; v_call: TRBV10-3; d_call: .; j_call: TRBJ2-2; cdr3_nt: TGTGCCATCGCGGCAGAGGTAGCCGGGGAGCTGTTTTTT; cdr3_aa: CAIAAEVAGELFF
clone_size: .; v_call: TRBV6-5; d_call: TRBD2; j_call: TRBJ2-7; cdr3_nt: TGTGCCAGCAGTGCCAGCGGGACCCATTCTGAGCAGTACTTC; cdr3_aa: CASSASGTHSEQYF
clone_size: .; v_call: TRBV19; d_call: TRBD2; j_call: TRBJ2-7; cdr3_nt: TGTGCCAGTAGTATAGGGGGACTAGCGGGAGCTGATGAGCAGTACTTC; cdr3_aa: CASSIGGLAGADEQYF
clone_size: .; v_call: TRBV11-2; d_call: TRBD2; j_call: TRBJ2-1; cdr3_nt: TGTGCCAGCAGCTTAGGGACTAGCGGGAGGTGGGGCACACGAGGAGAGCAGTTCTTC; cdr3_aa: CASSLGTSGRWGTRGEQFF
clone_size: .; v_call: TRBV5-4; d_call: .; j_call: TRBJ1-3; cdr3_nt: TGTGCCAGCAGCTTCGGGGTACTCTCTGGAAACACCATATATTTT; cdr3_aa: CASSFGVLSGNTIYF
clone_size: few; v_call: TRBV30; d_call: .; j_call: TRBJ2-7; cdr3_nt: TGTGCCTGGGGAGCCTACGAGCAGTACTTC; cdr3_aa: CAWGAYEQYF
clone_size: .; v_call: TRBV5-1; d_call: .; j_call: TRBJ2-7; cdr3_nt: TGCGCCAGCAGCCTGGGACGAATACGGACAGACGGCGAGCAGTACTTC; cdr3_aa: CASSLGRIRTDGEQYF
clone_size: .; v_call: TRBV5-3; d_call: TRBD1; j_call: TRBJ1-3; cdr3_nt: TGTGCCAGAAGCCTATGGAGAGGGACAGGGAACTCTGGAAACACCATATATTTT; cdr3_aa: CARSLWRGTGNSGNTIYF
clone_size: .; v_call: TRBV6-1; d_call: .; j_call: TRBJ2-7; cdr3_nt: TGTGCCAGCAGTGAAGCTCCCCGGGGAGAACTAACCTACGAGCAGTACTTC; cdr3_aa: CASSEAPRGELTYEQYF
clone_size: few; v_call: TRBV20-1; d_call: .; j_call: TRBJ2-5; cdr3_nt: TGCAGTGTTCAGCAAGAGACCCAGTACTTC; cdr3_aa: CSVQQETQYF
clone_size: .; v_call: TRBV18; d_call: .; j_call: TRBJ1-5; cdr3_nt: TGTGCCAGCTCACCACCGACAGGAACTCAGCCCCAGCATTTT; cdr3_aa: CASSPPTGTQPQHF
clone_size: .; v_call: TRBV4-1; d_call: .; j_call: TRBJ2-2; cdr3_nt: TGCGCCAGCAGCCGCAGCACCGGGGAGCTGTTTTTT; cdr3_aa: CASSRSTGELFF
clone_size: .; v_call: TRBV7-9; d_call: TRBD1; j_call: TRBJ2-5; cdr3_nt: TGTGCCAGCAGCTTACCCTCAGGGGGCAAGACCCAGTACTTC; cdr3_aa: CASSLPSGGKTQYF
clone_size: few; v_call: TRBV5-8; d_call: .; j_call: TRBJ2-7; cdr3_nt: TGTGCCAGCAGCTTGGTGGCCGCAAATGCCTACGAGCAGTACTTC; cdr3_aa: CASSLVAANAYEQYF
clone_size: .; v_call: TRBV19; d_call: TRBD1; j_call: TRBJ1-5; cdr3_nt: TGTGCCAGTAGGCGGCAGGGGGCGAATCAGCCCCAGCATTTT; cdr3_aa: CASRRQGANQPQHF
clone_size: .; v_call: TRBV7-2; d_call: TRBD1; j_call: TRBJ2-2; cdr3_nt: TGTGCCAGCAGCTCCGGACAGGGGTACACCGGGGAGCTGTTTTTT; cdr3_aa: CASSSGQGYTGELFF
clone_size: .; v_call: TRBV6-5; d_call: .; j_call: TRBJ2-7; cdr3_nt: TGTGCCAGCAGTTACTCGAAGGTCAGGGCCTACGAGCAGTACTTC; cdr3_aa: CASSYSKVRAYEQYF
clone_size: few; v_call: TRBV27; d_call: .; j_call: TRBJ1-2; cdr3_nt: TGTGCCAGCAGTTTATTAGCAGGGCTAACTAACTATGGCTACACCTTC; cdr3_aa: CASSLLAGLTNYGYTF
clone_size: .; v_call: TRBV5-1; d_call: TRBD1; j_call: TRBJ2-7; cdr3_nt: TGCGCCAGCAGCACCGGACAGGTCTCCTACGAGCAGTACTTC; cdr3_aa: CASSTGQVSYEQYF
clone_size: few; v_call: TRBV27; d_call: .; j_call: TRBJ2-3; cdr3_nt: TGTGCCAGCAGTCCGTATATCGCAGATACGCAGTATTTT; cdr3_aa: CASSPYIADTQYF
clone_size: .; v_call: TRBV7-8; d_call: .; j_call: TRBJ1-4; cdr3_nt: TGTGCCAGCAGCTTAGGGACAGTGGATGATGAAAAACTGTTTTTT; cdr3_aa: CASSLGTVDDEKLFF
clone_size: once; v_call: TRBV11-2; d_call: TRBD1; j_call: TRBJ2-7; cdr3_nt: TGTGCCAGCAGCTTTCCGGGACAGGGCCGGATCGATGACTTCTACGAGCAGTACTTC; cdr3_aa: CASSFPGQGRIDDFYEQYF
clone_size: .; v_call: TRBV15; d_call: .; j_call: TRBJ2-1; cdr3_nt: TGTGCCACCAGCAGCGGGAACTCCTACAATGAGCAGTTCTTC; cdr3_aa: CATSSGNSYNEQFF
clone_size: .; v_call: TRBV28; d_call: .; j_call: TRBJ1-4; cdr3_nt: TGTGCCAGCAGCCCCTTCGGGGGAGGGACTAATGAAAAACTGTTTTTT; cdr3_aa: CASSPFGGGTNEKLFF
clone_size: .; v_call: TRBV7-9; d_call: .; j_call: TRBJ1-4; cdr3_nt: TGTGCCAGCAGCTTGAACACCATCCATGAAAAACTGTTTTTT; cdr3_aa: CASSLNTIHEKLFF
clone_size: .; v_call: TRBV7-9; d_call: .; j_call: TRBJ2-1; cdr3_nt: TGTGCCAGCAGCCAGGACACCGAGCAGTTCTTC; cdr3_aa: CASSQDTEQFF
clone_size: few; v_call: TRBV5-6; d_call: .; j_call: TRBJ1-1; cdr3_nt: TGTGCCAGCAGCTTGAGGGGCACTGAAGCTTTCTTT; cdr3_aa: CASSLRGTEAFF
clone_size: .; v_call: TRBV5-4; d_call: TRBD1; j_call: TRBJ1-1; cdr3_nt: TGTGCCAGCAGCCCGGACAGGGGGGACACTGAAGCTTTCTTT; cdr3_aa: CASSPDRGDTEAFF
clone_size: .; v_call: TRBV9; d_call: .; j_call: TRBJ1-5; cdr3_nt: TGTGCCAGCAGCGTAGCAGGGGATAGCAATCAGCCCCAGCATTTT; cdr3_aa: CASSVAGDSNQPQHF
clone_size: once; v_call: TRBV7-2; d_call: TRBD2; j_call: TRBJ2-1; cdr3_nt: TGTGCCAGCGGCTTCGTACTAGCGGAATACAATGAGCAGTTCTTC; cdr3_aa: CASGFVLAEYNEQFF
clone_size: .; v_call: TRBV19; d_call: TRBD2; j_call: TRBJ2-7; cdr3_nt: TGTGCCAGTAGTATCGGACTAGCGGGAGTATACGAGCAGTACTTC; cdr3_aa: CASSIGLAGVYEQYF
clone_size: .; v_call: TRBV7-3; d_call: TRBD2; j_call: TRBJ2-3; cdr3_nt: TGTGCCAGCAGCTCCCCCCGGGTGGGCGGGAGGGCCTCTGGCACAGATACGCAGTATTTT; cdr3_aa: CASSSPRVGGRASGTDTQYF
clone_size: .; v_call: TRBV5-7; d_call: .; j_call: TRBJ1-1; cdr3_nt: TGTGCCCCCCTCTCGGGGGGGCGCGTAACGGACACTGAAGCTTTCTTT; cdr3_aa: CAPLSGGRVTDTEAFF
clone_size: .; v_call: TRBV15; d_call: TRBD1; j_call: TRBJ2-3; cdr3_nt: TGTGCCACCAGCAGGGACCCGGGACAGAGCACAGATACGCAGTATTTT; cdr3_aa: CATSRDPGQSTDTQYF
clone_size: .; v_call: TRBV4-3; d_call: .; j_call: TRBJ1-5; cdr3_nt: TGCGCCAGCAGCCTGAGTATGGGGTCGGGGCAGCCCCAGCATTTT; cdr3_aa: CASSLSMGSGQPQHF
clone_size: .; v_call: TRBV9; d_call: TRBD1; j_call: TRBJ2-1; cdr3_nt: TGTGCCAGCAGCGTAGGAGCGGGGACAGGGGGCAGTTCCTACAATGAGCAGTTCTTC; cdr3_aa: CASSVGAGTGGSSYNEQFF
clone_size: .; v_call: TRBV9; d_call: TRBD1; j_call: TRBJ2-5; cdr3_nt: TGTGCCAGCAGCGTTGAGGGGGCAAAGACCCAGTACTTC; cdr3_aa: CASSVEGAKTQYF
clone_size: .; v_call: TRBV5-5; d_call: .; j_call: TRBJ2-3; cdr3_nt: TGTGCCAGCAGCTTCAGGGGCTCAGATACGCAGTATTTT; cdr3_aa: CASSFRGSDTQYF
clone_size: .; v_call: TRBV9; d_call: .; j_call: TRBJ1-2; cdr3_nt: TGTGCCAGCAGCCCTCAAGAGGGGGATGGCTACACCTTC; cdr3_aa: CASSPQEGDGYTF
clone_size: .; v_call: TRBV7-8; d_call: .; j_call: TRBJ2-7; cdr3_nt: TGTGCCAGCCGGGACTGGGGGGACTCCTACGAGCAGTACTTC; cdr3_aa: CASRDWGDSYEQYF
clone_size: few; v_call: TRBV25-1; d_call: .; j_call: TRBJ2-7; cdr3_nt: TGTGCCAGCAGTGAATATAGGACTGATCAAGACTACGAGCAGTACTTC; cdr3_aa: CASSEYRTDQDYEQYF
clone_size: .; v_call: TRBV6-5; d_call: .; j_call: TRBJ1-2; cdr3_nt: TGTGCCAGCTCTCAAACAGGGAACTATGGCTACACCTTC; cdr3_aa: CASSQTGNYGYTF
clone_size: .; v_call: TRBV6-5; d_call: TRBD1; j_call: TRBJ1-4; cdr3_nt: TGTGCCAGCAGCCGTACCGGGACAGGCGGAGAAAAACTGTTTTTT; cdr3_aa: CASSRTGTGGEKLFF
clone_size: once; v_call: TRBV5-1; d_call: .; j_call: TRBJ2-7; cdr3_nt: TGCGCCAGCAGCTTGGCGCTAGGAGGTCACGAGCAGTACTTC; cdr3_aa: CASSLALGGHEQYF